This T cell receptor (beta chain) emerged from a study of T cells in Graves' hyperthyroidism and ophthalmopathy. Study at large: The initial diagnosis was the point when peripheral blood was collected, ahead of any treatment. Overall study findings and caveats: Most thyroid clonotypes with frequency above 0.001 were detected in blood.

Trimming took 4 bases from V and 5 from J; bases not matched to a gene: 8. Germline V gives CDR1 MGHRA, CDR2 YSYEKL. This CDR3 comprises 18 residues. Template material for amplifying TCR beta CDR3 regions consisted of RNA transcripts. The HTBI primer set drove a first-round RT-PCR of the TCR CDR3. TCRdb reprocessed the multiplex PCR reads via MiXCR and lists one record per CDR3 protein. Among about 640,000 distinct CDR3 sequences listed, around 21% were seen once. This clonotype showed up just a few times. The target antigen is unknown. The sequencing sample was made of blood. This sequence was found in a man aged 25-45 years with Graves' ophthalmopathy. The chain employs TRBV4-1 and TRBJ2-1, with TRBD2 identical over 16 bases. CDR3 DNA: TGCGCCAGCAGCCCTTCTCCGGGACTAGCGGGAGGGGACAATGAGCAGTTCTTC. Amino acid sequence: CASSPSPGLAGGDNEQFF.